This TCR beta chain derives from a study of blood T cell repertoires in COVID-19. Overall study: Specimens from acute and convalescent COVID-19 originated in the United States, Italy and Spain. Sources were T cells, B-cell-depleted T cells, or PBMCs; the material itself was cDNA or gDNA.

Germline assignment: CDR1 ENHRY and CDR2 SYGVKD. The CDR3 has 12 residues. V lost 3 bases and J 6 bases, leaving 9 bases between the germline ends. As handled by the study authors: From reference gene primer amplification, estimates of nucleated cell counts were derived. Method: immunoSEQ multiplex PCR; TCRdb's copy keeps in-frame clones and lacks some. D and trimming were read from the DNA, whereas the V and J calls and clone size are those reported in that table. Here the sample spans approximately 130,000 clones, around 76% being singletons. The TCR comes from a human donor in a cohort sampled during active COVID-19. The sequencing input was peripheral blood. The chain links TRBV10-3 to TRBJ2-7; D is unresolved. The CDR3 region has the DNA TGTGCCATCAGTGACTGGCCCCCCGAGCAGTACTTC. Translation: CAISDWPPEQYF.